This T cell receptor (beta chain) was obtained from a study of graft-versus-host responses after intestinal transplantation (dated by TCRdb to 2020 to 2023). Study-level background: The transplants that recipients received were multivisceral, liver-intestinal, or isolated intestinal. The cohort enrolled 24 intestinal transplant recipients, one of whom was a retransplant, and 3 patients without pretransplant specimens were excluded. Samples from a few later patients were sequenced in-house on an Illumina MiSeq with MiXCR processing rather than by the commercial service. Donor T cell macrochimerism was defined as a peak of at least 4% donor T cells among recipient peripheral blood mononuclear cells. Graft-versus-host and host-versus-graft alloreactive T cell clones were tracked in the graft, circulation and bone marrow after intestinal transplantation using bulk TCR-beta CDR3 sequencing. Every recipient was given anti-thymocyte globulin induction, followed by around three years of maintenance tacrolimus and steroids. Alloreactive clones were identified by sequencing pre-transplant mixed lymphocyte reaction products and comparing these products with unstimulated pre-transplant donor and recipient T cells. Study-wide conclusions, independent of this receptor: GvH clones were found in recipient bone marrow, and some of the GvH clones appeared earlier in ileal mucosa or blood, which is consistent with an intestinal mucosal origin. Early after transplant, peak levels of circulating GvH clones were found to be associated with declines in HvG clones. High GvH to HvG T cell clonal ratios were observed in the allografts of patients with donor T cell macrochimerism. The relatively low number and heterogeneity of intestinal transplant patients limited the conclusions.

In the first month after transplant, blood samples were collected up to 4 times, and after that at least monthly when available. With regard to this clone: Its antigen is not yet known. No clone much larger than this one lies a single base away; base qualities are absent.

According to the germline V gene, CDR1 reads MDHEN and CDR2 reads SYDVKM. V trim: 5 bases; J trim: 0 bases; unmatched bases: 3. The CDR3 has 14 amino acids, counting the end cysteine and phenylalanine. Just the 42-base CDR3 DNA is kept, in frame starting at base 1. Library preparation employed the immunoSEQ multiplex PCR assay. For most patients, genomic DNA was subjected to high-throughput TCR-beta CDR3 sequencing by Adaptive Biotechnologies. On the authors' methods: Adaptive's ImmunoSEQ software was the source of the TCR sequencing data for 18 patients, while three other patients were processed with MiXCR and VDJtools. CDR3 nucleotide sequences shared between donor and recipient were removed because the origin of such sequences could not be assigned. Alloreactive clones required at least 2-fold expansion over unstimulated cells and minimum CFSE-low frequency of 0.002% (template counts) or 0.001% (read counts). A clone was considered mappable if detected in the sequenced pre-transplant spleen, lymph node, or MLR CFSE-low populations of the donor or recipient. The cumulative frequency of alloreactive clones was calculated as a percentage of all sequences, weighted by copy number. Sourced from immuneACCESS, this table was stored by TCRdb with only in-frame sequences that have V and J called. A share of the clones is absent; for the studies checked, an unresolved V gene accounts for under half, and the remainder has no known explanation. The V and J calls and clone size were taken over from that table, and D and trimming were inferred from the DNA. The sample table holds about 10,000 clones, of which about 94% were seen once. The ten largest clones take up approximately 2.1% of the sample.

This chain joins TRBV28 to TRBJ2-7, with 8 junctional bases fitting TRBD2. This TCR was sampled from a human patient who received an intestinal transplant, so some T cells may come from the graft donor. Material: PBMCs, obtained 8 days after intestinal transplant. The CDR3 region: CASSPGTSSYEQYF. The nucleotides read TGTGCCAGCAGTCCCGGGACTAGCTCCTACGAGCAGTACTTC.